This paragraph reports one TCR beta chain. Its antigen is as yet unknown. V was clipped by 6 bases and J by 6 bases, with 20 bases between them. This CDR3 is built from 15 residues. Germline V CDR1 and CDR2: LNHDA, SQIVND (reference sequence). This entry comes from a study of human versus mouse CDR3 diversity and MHC coevolution. Study in general: Valid reads per sample ranged from about 5.5 x 10^6 to 1.6 x 10^7.

Method: immunoSEQ multiplex PCR; TCRdb's copy keeps in-frame clones and lacks some. The repertoire has around 59,000 clones, around 94% of them found once; the top ten carry about 20%. Whole-study findings and limits: In humans, T-cell selection involved more than 5 MHC II alleles. By iCHAO1, human TCR beta clonotypes numbered approximately 1.6 million, the most.

The chain links TRBV19 to TRBJ1-2; no definite D call. Material: naive CD4+ T cells from blood. Subset specified: CD45RO-negative CD62L-positive naive CD4 T cells. This sequence was found in a person aged 55 to 75 in good health. CDR3 in amino acids: CASRTVAISRDGYTF. In DNA, the CDR3 is TGTGCCAGTAGGACCGTGGCTATTAGTCGGGATGGCTACACCTTC.